Listed below are T cell receptor beta chains from one sample, sequenced in a study of neurological immune-mediated disorders. TCRdb reanalysed the 5' RACE reads using MiXCR and keeps one entry per CDR3 protein. The sample carries tens of thousands of distinct CDR3 sequences, around 3.8% recorded once. What was sequenced was PBMCs. The receptors were gathered from a woman between 50 and 59 years old with multiple sclerosis. Both conserved end residues are part of each CDR3. D genes are given only for firm matches. A clone size is listed for some rows: how often the clone was seen (once, few, many), or a class if it is expanded.

D	size	V	J	DNA	CDR3
-	many	TRBV7-2	TRBJ2-7	TGTGCCAGCAGCTTAGCTACAGGACCCTACGAGCAGTACTTC	CASSLATGPYEQYF
TRBD1	few	TRBV4-3	TRBJ1-6	TGCGCCAGCAGCCGGACAGGGACGCATAATTCACCCCTCAACTTT	CASSRTGTHNSPLNF
-	many	TRBV14	TRBJ1-2	TGTGCCAGCAGCCCCGGGGGCTATGGCTACACCTTC	CASSPGGYGYTF
TRBD1	many	TRBV20-1	TRBJ1-2	TGCGGGGGACAGGGAGGAAACTATGGCTACACCTTC	CGGQGGNYGYTF
-	many	TRBV6-5	TRBJ1-6	TGTGCCAGCAGTTACTCGGGGAGTAATTCACCCCTCAACTTT	CASSYSGSNSPLNF
-	many	TRBV12-3/TRBV12-4	TRBJ2-1	TGTGCCAGCAGTCGCGACAGGATGGCCAATGAGCAGTTCTTC	CASSRDRMANEQFF
-	many	TRBV9	TRBJ1-6	TGTGCCAGCAGCGTAGGTTCCGCCAGTGATTCACCCCTCCACTTT	CASSVGSASDSPLHF
TRBD2	many	TRBV7-2	TRBJ2-3	TGTGCCAGCAGCTTATCGCCCAGCGGGAGTACATTGGATACGCAGTATTTT	CASSLSPSGSTLDTQYF
TRBD2	many	TRBV10-3	TRBJ2-1	TGTGCCATCAGTGCGGGAGGGCCGGACAATGAGCAGTTCTTC	CAISAGGPDNEQFF
-	many	TRBV4-2	TRBJ2-5	TGTGCCAGCAGCCCGTTGCCCGGGGGCGCCGCGGAGACCCAGTACTTC	CASSPLPGGAAETQYF
-	many	TRBV12-3/TRBV12-4	TRBJ2-1	TGTGCCAGCAGGGACCTGGGGTTAGGAGATGAGCAGTTCTTC	CASRDLGLGDEQFF
TRBD1	many	TRBV29-1	TRBJ2-1	TGCAGCGCCCAAGTGGGACAGGGTTACAATGAGCAGTTCTTC	CSAQVGQGYNEQFF
-	-	TRBV20-1	TRBJ1-1	TGCAGTGCTAGAGGGGATCAGATTTTGAACGCTGAAGCTTTCTTT	CSARGDQILNAEAFF
-	many	TRBV7-3	TRBJ1-2	TGTGCCAGCAGCTTAACTGGGACCGAACGGAGCTATGGCTACACCTTC	CASSLTGTERSYGYTF
-	many	TRBV20-1	TRBJ2-1	TGCAGTGCGCCAGGCCCCGTGGTATTGAATGAGCAGTTCTTC	CSAPGPVVLNEQFF
-	-	TRBV29-1	TRBJ1-5	TGCAGCGTAGCGGACCATAGCAATCAGCCCCAGAATTTT	CSVADHSNQPQNF
-	many	TRBV29-1	TRBJ2-7	TGCAGCGTTCCACAGAGTAACGAGCAGTACTTC	CSVPQSNEQYF